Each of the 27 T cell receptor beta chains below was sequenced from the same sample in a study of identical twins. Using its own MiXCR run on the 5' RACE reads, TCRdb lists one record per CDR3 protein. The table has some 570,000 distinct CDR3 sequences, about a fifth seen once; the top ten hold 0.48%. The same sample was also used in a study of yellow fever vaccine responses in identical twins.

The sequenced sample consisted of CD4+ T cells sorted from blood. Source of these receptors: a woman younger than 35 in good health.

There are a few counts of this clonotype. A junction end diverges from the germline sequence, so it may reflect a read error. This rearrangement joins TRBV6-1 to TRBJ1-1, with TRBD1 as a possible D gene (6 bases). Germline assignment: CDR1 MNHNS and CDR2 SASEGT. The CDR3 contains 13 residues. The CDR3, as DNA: TGTGCCTGCAGGGGTGGAGGTGCGATTGAAGCTTTCTTT. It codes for CACRGGGAIEAFF.

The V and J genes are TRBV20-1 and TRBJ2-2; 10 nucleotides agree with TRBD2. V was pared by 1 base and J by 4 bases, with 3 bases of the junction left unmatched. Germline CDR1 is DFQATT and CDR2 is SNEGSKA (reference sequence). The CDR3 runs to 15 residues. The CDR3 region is CSARALAGATGELFF. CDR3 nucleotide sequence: TGCAGTGCTAGAGCTCTAGCGGGGGCCACCGGGGAGCTGTTTTTT.

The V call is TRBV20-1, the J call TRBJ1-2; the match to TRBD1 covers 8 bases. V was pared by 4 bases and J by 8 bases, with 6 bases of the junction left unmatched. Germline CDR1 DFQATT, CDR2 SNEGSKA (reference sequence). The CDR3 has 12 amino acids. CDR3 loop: CSAKQGGQGYTF. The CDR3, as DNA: TGCAGTGCTAAACAGGGGGGTCAGGGCTACACCTTC.

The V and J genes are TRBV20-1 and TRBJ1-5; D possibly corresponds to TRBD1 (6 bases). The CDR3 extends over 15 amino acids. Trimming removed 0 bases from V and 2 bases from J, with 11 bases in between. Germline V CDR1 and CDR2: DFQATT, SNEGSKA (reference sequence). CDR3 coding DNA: TGCAGTGCTAGAGACGGGAGACAGGGCAATCAGCCCCAGCATTTT. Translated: CSARDGRQGNQPQHF.

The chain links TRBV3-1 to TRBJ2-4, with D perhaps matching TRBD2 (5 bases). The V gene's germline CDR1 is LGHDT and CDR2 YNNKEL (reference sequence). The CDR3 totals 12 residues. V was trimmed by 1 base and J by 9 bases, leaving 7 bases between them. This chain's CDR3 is CASSQGGSIQYF. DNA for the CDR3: TGTGCCAGCAGCCAAGGTGGGAGCATTCAGTACTTC.

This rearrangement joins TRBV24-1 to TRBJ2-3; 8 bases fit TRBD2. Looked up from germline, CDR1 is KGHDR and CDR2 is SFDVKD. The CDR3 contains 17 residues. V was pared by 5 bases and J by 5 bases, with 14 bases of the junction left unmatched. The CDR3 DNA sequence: TGTGCCACCAGTGCCCTCCCCGGGAGGGCGGAGCAAGATACGCAGTATTTT. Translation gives CATSALPGRAEQDTQYF.

The CDR3 bases are TGTGCCAGCTCACCCGGGCTAGCGGGAGGCGAGCAGTACTTC. Its translation is CASSPGLAGGEQYF. The chain links TRBV18 to TRBJ2-7, with 11 positions matching TRBD2. V gave up 3 bases and J gave up 6 bases; unmatched junction bases: 4. CDR1 is KGHSH and CDR2 is LQKENI in the germline V gene. The CDR3 sequence is 14 residues long.

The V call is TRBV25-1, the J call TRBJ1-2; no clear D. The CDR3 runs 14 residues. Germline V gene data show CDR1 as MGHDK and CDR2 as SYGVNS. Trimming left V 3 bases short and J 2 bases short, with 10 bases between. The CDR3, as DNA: TGTGCCAGCAGTGACCTGGTAACCAACTATGGCTACACCTTC. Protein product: CASSDLVTNYGYTF.

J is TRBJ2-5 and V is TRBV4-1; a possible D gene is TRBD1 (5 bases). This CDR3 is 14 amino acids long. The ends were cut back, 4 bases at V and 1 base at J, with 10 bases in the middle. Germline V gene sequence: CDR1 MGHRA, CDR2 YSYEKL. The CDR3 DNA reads TGCGCCAGCAGCCCCCTTCAGGGCCAAGAGACCCAGTACTTC. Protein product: CASSPLQGQETQYF.

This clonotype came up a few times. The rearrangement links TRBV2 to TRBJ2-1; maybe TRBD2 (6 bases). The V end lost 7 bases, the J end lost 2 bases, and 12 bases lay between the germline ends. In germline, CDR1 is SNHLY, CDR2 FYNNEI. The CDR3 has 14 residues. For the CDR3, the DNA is TGTGCCAGCAATACCCCGGGGGCCTACAATGAGCAGTTCTTC. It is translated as CASNTPGAYNEQFF.

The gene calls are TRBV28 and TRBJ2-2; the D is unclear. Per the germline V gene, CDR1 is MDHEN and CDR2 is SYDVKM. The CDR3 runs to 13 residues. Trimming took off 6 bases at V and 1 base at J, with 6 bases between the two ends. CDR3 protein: CASRVLNTGELFF. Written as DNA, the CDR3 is TGTGCCAGCAGGGTCCTGAACACCGGGGAGCTGTTTTTT.

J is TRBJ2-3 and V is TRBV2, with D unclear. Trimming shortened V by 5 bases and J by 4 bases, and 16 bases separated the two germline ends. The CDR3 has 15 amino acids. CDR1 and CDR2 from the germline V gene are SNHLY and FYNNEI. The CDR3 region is CASSREGSFSDTQYF. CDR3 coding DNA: TGTGCCAGCAGTAGGGAAGGGTCCTTTTCAGATACGCAGTATTTT.

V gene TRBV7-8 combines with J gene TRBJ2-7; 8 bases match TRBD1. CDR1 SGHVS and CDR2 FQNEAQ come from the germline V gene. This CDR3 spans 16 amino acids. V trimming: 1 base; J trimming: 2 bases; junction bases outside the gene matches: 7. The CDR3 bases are TGTGCCAGCAGCTTAGTCTCCGCGGACAGGGCCTACGAGCAGTACTTC. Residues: CASSLVSADRAYEQYF.

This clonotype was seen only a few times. For the CDR3, the DNA is TGCAGTGCTAGTCTAGCGGGGGCCTACGAGCAGTACGTC. It encodes CSASLAGAYEQYV. This chain connects TRBV20-1 to TRBJ2-7; 10 nucleotides agree with TRBD2. V lost 3 bases, J lost 2 bases, and 1 base stayed unmatched. Germline V gives CDR1 DFQATT, CDR2 SNEGSKA (reference sequence). The CDR3 sequence is 13 residues long.

The CDR3 DNA reads TGCAGTGCTAGGGGTGGGACAGGCCAAGAGACCCAGTACTTC. It translates to CSARGGTGQETQYF. This chain links TRBV20-1 with TRBJ2-5; 8 bases agree with TRBD1. The CDR3 has 14 amino acids. The trim removed 3 bases at V and 1 base at J, leaving 4 bases unmatched. The germline V gene has CDR1 DFQATT and CDR2 SNEGSKA (reference sequence).

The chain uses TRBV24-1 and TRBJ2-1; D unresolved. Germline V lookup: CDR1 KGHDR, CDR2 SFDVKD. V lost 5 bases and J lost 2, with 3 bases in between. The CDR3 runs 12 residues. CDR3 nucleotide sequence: TGTGCCACCAGTGGCACCTACAATGAGCAGTTCTTC. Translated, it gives CATSGTYNEQFF.

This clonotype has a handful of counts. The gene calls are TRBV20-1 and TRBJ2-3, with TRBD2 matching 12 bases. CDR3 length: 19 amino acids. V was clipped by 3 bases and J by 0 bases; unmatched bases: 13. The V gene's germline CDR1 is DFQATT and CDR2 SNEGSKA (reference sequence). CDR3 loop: CSASSVVLAGGGSTDTQYF. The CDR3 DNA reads TGCAGTGCTAGTTCGGTTGTACTAGCGGGGGGCGGGAGCACAGATACGCAGTATTTT.

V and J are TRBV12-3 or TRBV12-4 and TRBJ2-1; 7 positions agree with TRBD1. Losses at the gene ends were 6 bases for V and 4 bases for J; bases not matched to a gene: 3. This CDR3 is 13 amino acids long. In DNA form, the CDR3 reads TGTGCCAGCAGGGGGACAGCTTACAATGAGCAGTTCTTC. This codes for CASRGTAYNEQFF.

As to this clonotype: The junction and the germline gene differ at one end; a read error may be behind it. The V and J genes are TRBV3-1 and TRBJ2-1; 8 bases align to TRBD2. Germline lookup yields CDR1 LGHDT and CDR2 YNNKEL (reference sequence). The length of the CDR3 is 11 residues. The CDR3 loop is CASSQRGGQVF. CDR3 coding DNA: TGTGCCAGCAGCCAACGGGGGGGTCAGGTCTTC.

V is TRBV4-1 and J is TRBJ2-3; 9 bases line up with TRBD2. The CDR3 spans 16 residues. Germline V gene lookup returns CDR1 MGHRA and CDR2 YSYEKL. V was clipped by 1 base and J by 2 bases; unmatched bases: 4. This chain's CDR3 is CASSQGPSGVTDTQYF. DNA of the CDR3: TGCGCCAGCAGCCAAGGGCCTAGCGGGGTCACAGATACGCAGTATTTT.

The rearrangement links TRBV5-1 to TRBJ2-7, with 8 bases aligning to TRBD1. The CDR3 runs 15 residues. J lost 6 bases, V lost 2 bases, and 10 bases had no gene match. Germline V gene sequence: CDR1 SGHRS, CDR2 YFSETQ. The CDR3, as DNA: TGCGCCAGCAGCTTATTGACAGGGGCCTTGGGCGAGCAGTACTTC. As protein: CASSLLTGALGEQYF. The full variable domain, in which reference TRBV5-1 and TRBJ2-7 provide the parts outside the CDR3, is KAGVTQTPRYLIKTRGQQVTLSCSPISGHRSVSWYQQTPGQGLQFLFEYFSETQRNKGNFPGRFSGRQFSNSRSEMNVSTLELGDSALYLCASSLLTGALGEQYFGPGTRLTVT.

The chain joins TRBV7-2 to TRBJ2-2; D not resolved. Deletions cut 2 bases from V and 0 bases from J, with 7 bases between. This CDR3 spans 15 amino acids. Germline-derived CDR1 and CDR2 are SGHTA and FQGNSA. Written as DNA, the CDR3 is TGTGCCAGCAGCTTATCGGACCCGAACACCGGGGAGCTGTTTTTT. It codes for CASSLSDPNTGELFF.

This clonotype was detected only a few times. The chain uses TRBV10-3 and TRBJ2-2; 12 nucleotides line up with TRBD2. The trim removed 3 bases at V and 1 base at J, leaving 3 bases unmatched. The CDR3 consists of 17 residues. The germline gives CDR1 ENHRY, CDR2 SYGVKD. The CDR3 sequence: CAISDRTSGMNTGELFF. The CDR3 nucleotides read TGTGCCATCAGTGACCGGACTAGCGGGATGAACACCGGGGAGCTGTTTTTT.

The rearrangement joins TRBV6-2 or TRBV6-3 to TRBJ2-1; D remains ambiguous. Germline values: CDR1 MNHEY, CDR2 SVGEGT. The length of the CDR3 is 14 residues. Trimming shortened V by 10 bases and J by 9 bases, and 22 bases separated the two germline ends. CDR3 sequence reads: CATRTYLVLVEQFF. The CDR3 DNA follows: TGTGCCACCCGGACCTACCTCGTTTTGGTTGAGCAGTTCTTC.

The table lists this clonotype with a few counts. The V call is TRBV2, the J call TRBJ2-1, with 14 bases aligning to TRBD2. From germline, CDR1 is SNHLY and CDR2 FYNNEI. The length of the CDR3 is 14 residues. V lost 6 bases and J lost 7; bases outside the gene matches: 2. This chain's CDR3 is CASRGTSGSNEQFF. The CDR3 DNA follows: TGTGCCAGCAGGGGGACTAGCGGGAGTAATGAGCAGTTCTTC.

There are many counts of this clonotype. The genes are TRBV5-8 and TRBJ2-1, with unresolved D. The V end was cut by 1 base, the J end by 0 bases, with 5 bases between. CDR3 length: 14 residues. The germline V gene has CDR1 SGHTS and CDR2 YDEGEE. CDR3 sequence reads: CASSLISSYNEQFF. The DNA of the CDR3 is TGTGCCAGCAGCTTGATCAGCTCCTACAATGAGCAGTTCTTC.

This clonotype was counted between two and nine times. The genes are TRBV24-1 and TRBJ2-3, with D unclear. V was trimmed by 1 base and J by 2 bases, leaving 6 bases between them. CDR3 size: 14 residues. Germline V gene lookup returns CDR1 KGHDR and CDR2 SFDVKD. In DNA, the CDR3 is TGTGCCACCAGTGATTTCCCCGACACAGATACGCAGTATTTT. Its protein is CATSDFPDTDTQYF.